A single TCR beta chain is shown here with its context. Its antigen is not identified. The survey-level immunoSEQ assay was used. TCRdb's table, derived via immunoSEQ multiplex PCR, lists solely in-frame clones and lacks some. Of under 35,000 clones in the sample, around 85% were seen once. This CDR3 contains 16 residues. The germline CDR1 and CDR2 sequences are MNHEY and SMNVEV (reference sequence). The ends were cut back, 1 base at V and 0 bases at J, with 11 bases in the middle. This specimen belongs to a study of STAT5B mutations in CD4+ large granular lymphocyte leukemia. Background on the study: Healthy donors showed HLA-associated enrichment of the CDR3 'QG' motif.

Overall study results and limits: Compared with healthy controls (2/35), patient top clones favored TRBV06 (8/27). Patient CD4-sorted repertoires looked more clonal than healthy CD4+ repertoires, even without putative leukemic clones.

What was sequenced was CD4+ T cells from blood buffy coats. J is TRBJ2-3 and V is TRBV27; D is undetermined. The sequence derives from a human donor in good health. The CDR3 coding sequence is TGTGCCAGCAGTTTATACTCCAGTACTAGCACAGATACGCAGTATTTT. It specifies CASSLYSSTSTDTQYF.